The rows below give T cell receptor beta chains drawn from one sample of a study of T cell changes during pregnancy in multiple sclerosis. Produced via immunoSEQ multiplex PCR; TCRdb's table is partial and in-frame only. The sample yields around 67,000 clones, 92% seen once. The sample here was peripheral blood, taken in the first trimester of pregnancy. These receptors were taken from a female donor with multiple sclerosis, enrolled in a pregnancy study. Each CDR3 is given with its conserved first and last residue. A D gene is named only where the DNA matches it firmly. Rows may omit the clone size; those that give it use once, few, many or a size class.

. . TRBJ2-2 TRBV7-3 CASSPRERGTGELFF TGTGCCAGCAGCCCCAGGGAAAGGGGCACCGGGGAGCTGTTTTTT
. TRBD2 TRBJ2-1 TRBV11-2 CASRRTSGDYNEQFF TGTGCCAGCAGAAGGACTAGCGGAGATTACAATGAGCAGTTCTTC
. TRBD2 TRBJ2-1 TRBV5-8 CASSLGVVGRLAGNGRFF TGTGCCAGCAGCTTAGGAGTAGTCGGGAGGCTAGCGGGAAACGGGCGGTTCTTC
. TRBD1 TRBJ2-5 TRBV6-1 CASGMQGVLETQYF TGTGCCAGCGGCATGCAGGGGGTTCTGGAGACCCAGTACTTC
. . TRBJ2-3 TRBV6-5 CASSYGGVPDTQYF TGTGCCAGCAGTTACGGAGGGGTCCCAGATACGCAGTATTTT
few TRBD1 TRBJ1-2 TRBV4-1 CASSQAGTGSNYGYTF TGCGCCAGCAGCCAAGCGGGGACAGGGTCCAACTATGGCTACACCTTC
. TRBD1 TRBJ1-4 TRBV5-1 CASNRGGNEKLFF TGCGCCAGCAACAGGGGCGGAAATGAAAAACTGTTTTTT
. TRBD2 TRBJ2-2 TRBV4-3 CASSPVPGLADPTGELFF TGCGCCAGCAGCCCCGTCCCGGGACTAGCGGACCCCACCGGGGAGCTGTTTTTT
. . TRBJ2-3 TRBV19 CASSIALRRDRDTQYF TGTGCCAGTAGTATAGCTCTCAGGAGGGACCGAGATACGCAGTATTTT
. . TRBJ2-7 TRBV11-1 CASSLVGGYASEQYF TGTGCCAGCAGCTTAGTTGGGGGCTACGCGTCCGAGCAGTACTTC
. TRBD2 TRBJ2-5 TRBV19 CASNALAGQVGTQYF TGTGCCAGTAATGCCCTAGCGGGCCAGGTGGGGACCCAGTACTTC
once . TRBJ1-2 TRBV7-3 CASSQVTNYGYTF TGTGCCAGCAGTCAGGTGACAAACTATGGCTACACCTTC
. TRBD2 TRBJ2-3 TRBV28 CASSRAWGGSSGSTDTQYF TGTGCCAGCAGTCGGGCGTGGGGGGGGTCTAGCGGGAGCACAGATACGCAGTATTTT
. . TRBJ2-3 TRBV4-2 CASSQEVRGSGTQYF TGTGCCAGCAGCCAAGAGGTTAGGGGTAGCGGTACGCAGTATTTT
. TRBD2 TRBJ2-1 TRBV4-3 CASSQAGLPDGEQFF TGCGCCAGCAGCCAAGCGGGACTACCCGACGGTGAGCAGTTCTTC
. . TRBJ2-5 TRBV5-4 CASSTPTGEVQYF TGTGCCAGCAGCACCCCGACAGGCGAAGTGCAGTACTTC
. . TRBJ1-2 TRBV27 CASSPIYLGQPAHSNYGYTF TGTGCCAGCAGTCCCATTTACCTGGGGCAGCCCGCTCACTCTAACTATGGCTACACCTTC
. . TRBJ1-2 TRBV18 CASSPNLRGSEGYTF TGTGCCAGCTCACCGAATTTGAGAGGCTCGGAAGGCTACACCTTC
once TRBD2 TRBJ2-7 TRBV2 CASSSRGTIYEQYF TGTGCCAGCAGTAGTCGGGGGACTATCTACGAGCAGTACTTC
. TRBD1 TRBJ2-5 TRBV6-4 CASSADRGETQYF TGTGCCAGCAGTGCGGACAGGGGGGAGACCCAGTACTTC
. . TRBJ2-5 TRBV10-3 CAISEGFRGQETQYF TGTGCCATCAGTGAAGGGTTTCGGGGTCAAGAGACCCAGTACTTC
. TRBD1 TRBJ1-1 TRBV5-4 CASSWAGQRNTEAFF TGTGCCAGCAGCTGGGCGGGACAGAGGAACACTGAAGCTTTCTTT
. . TRBJ2-3 TRBV28 CASSFEDRPTDTQYF TGTGCCAGCAGTTTCGAGGACAGACCCACAGATACGCAGTATTTT
. TRBD2 TRBJ2-7 TRBV11-1 CASTPVTSGSYEQYF TGTGCCAGCACCCCGGTGACTAGCGGGTCCTACGAGCAGTACTTC
once TRBD2 TRBJ2-1 TRBV27 CASSPGLAGGIDNEQFF TGTGCCAGCAGTCCAGGACTAGCGGGAGGAATAGACAATGAGCAGTTCTTC
. . TRBJ1-4 TRBV27 CASSLWAGATNEKLFF TGTGCCAGCAGTTTATGGGCAGGGGCCACTAATGAAAAACTGTTTTTT
. TRBD2 TRBJ2-7 TRBV4-1 CASSQVAGEGEQYF TGCGCCAGCAGCCAAGTAGCGGGAGAGGGCGAGCAGTACTTC
. TRBD1 TRBJ1-4 TRBV19 CASRDRRRSGEKLFF TGTGCCAGTAGGGACAGGAGGAGAAGTGGTGAAAAACTGTTTTTT
. . TRBJ2-7 TRBV2 CARSGTYGEQYF TGTGCCAGGTCCGGGACATATGGCGAGCAGTACTTC
. TRBD1 TRBJ2-5 TRBV19 CASSIRRQGAETQYF TGTGCCAGTAGTATTCGTCGGCAGGGGGCAGAGACCCAGTACTTC
. TRBD2 TRBJ2-1 TRBV4-3 CASSQEEREPFNEQFF TGCGCCAGCAGCCAAGAGGAGCGGGAGCCTTTCAATGAGCAGTTCTTC
. . TRBJ2-1 TRBV12-5 CASGLARAYNEQFF TGTGCTAGTGGTTTGGCCCGCGCCTACAATGAGCAGTTCTTC
. . TRBJ1-1 TRBV7-8 CASSPAGGGTEAFF TGTGCCAGCAGTCCGGCGGGGGGCGGCACTGAAGCTTTCTTT
. . TRBJ2-2 TRBV4-3 CASSQDGIGGTGELFF TGCGCCAGCAGCCAAGATGGAATTGGGGGGACCGGGGAGCTGTTTTTT
. . TRBJ2-7 TRBV4-3 CASSQDRDPIYEQYF TGCGCCAGCAGCCAAGATCGGGATCCTATCTACGAGCAGTACTTC
. . TRBJ2-7 TRBV5-1 CASSPTATSYEQYF TGCGCCAGCAGCCCGACCGCGACTTCCTACGAGCAGTACTTC
once . TRBJ2-7 TRBV9 CASSVAGVPYEQYF TGTGCCAGCAGCGTAGCGGGAGTCCCCTACGAGCAGTACTTC
. TRBD2 TRBJ2-2 TRBV6-1 CASSGLAGRGTGELFF TGTGCCAGCAGTGGACTAGCGGGACGAGGGACCGGGGAGCTGTTTTTT
once TRBD2 TRBJ2-7 TRBV28 CASSNLAGAHYEQYF TGTGCCAGCAGTAATTTAGCGGGAGCTCACTACGAGCAGTACTTC
few . TRBJ2-7 TRBV7-9 CASSDRSYEQYF TGTGCCAGCAGCGACAGATCCTACGAGCAGTACTTC
. . TRBJ1-6 TRBV30 CAWSVPVTYNSPLHF TGTGCCTGGAGTGTACCGGTTACCTATAATTCACCCCTCCACTTT
. TRBD2 TRBJ2-3 TRBV27 CASSLLAGSDTQYF TGTGCCAGCAGTTTACTAGCGGGATCGGATACGCAGTATTTT
. . TRBJ2-2 TRBV6-6 CASRRLTGSTGELFF TGTGCCAGCAGACGCCTAACAGGGTCAACCGGGGAGCTGTTTTTT
. TRBD1 TRBJ2-7 TRBV29-1 CSAATGTGGAYEQYF TGCAGCGCTGCGACCGGGACAGGAGGAGCTTACGAGCAGTACTTC
. . TRBJ2-2 TRBV27 CASSKQGYTGELFF TGTGCCAGCAGTAAGCAGGGGTACACCGGGGAGCTGTTTTTT
few TRBD1 TRBJ1-3 TRBV9 CASSTRDRGLSGNTIYF TGTGCCAGCAGCACCCGGGACAGGGGGCTCTCTGGAAACACCATATATTTT
. . TRBJ2-5 TRBV11-1 CASKGGQAPRRETQYF TGTGCCAGCAAAGGAGGTCAGGCCCCGCGTAGGGAGACCCAGTACTTC
. . TRBJ2-5 TRBV7-8 CASSLAGFGGSISTQYF TGTGCCAGCAGCTTAGCGGGGTTTGGCGGGTCCATTTCAACCCAGTACTTC
. TRBD2 TRBJ2-7 TRBV10-3 CAISEPRGWTSGRAGEQYF TGTGCCATCAGTGAGCCTCGAGGCTGGACTAGCGGGAGGGCCGGCGAGCAGTACTTC
. TRBD1 TRBJ2-7 TRBV9 CASSDGTGSSYEQYF TGTGCCAGCAGCGATGGGACAGGGAGCTCCTACGAGCAGTACTTC